The 14 T cell receptor beta chains listed next were all sequenced from one sample in a study of CD8 T cells in ankylosing spondylitis. TCRdb re-analysed the 5' RACE reads in MiXCR, keeping a single row per CDR3 protein. The sample carries about 260,000 distinct CDR3 sequences, 20% recorded once. Sequencing used blood, either unsorted or a sorted T cell fraction (not recorded which). These TCRs come from a male donor with ankylosing spondylitis or in good health (not recorded which).

This clonotype was counted many times. In DNA, the CDR3 is TGTGCCAGCCGGACTAGCGGGACGGGTACGCAGTATTTT. Its translation: CASRTSGTGTQYF. The chain couples TRBV7-3 to TRBJ2-3, with 12 positions matching TRBD2. CDR1 SGHTA and CDR2 FQGTGA come from the germline V gene. The length of the CDR3 is 13 residues. The junction had 5 bases not matched to a gene; V was cut back by 8 bases and J by 8 bases.

The chain couples TRBV23-1 to TRBJ1-5; D gene unclear. TRBV23-1 is an ORF for which the function is uncertain. This CDR3 region has 16 residues. V lost 3 bases and J lost 1, with 13 bases in between. The CDR3 bases are TGCGCCAGCAGTCATCCCCCCGGGCAAAGCAATCAGCCCCAGCATTTT. It encodes CASSHPPGQSNQPQHF.

This clonotype turned up a few times. The rearrangement uses TRBV29-1 and TRBJ2-6; no firm D call. V shed 4 bases and J shed 1 base, with 11 bases lying between them. From germline, CDR1 is SQVTM and CDR2 ANQGSEA. The CDR3 runs 15 residues. In nucleotides, the CDR3 is TGCAGCGTTGGACCTACAGATTCTGGGGCCAACGTCCTGACTTTC. It specifies CSVGPTDSGANVLTF.

This clonotype was seen a handful of times. The chain combines TRBV12-3 or TRBV12-4 with TRBJ1-6; 9 bases are a match to TRBD1. This CDR3 region has 18 residues. The trim removed 4 bases at V and 6 bases at J, leaving 13 bases unmatched. The CDR3 region has the DNA TGTGCCAGCAGTTCCGGGACAGGGACGGCGGCGGGTAATTCACCCCTCCACTTT. The encoded protein is CASSSGTGTAAGNSPLHF.

This clonotype has a count of ten or more. J is TRBJ2-1 and V is TRBV29-1; 7 bases are shared with TRBD2. Germline trimming cut 3 bases from V and 5 bases from J; bases unmatched to any gene: 10. The length of the CDR3 is 15 residues. From germline, CDR1 is SQVTM and CDR2 ANQGSEA. CDR3 DNA sequence: TGCAGCGTTGAGTGGGACTACCGCGGAGACAATGAGCAGTTCTTC. This gives the protein CSVEWDYRGDNEQFF.

This clonotype was picked up many times. The genes are TRBV25-1 and TRBJ2-3; D remains ambiguous. Germline CDR1 MGHDK, CDR2 SYGVNS. This CDR3 region has 14 residues. Trimming cost V 3 bases and J 5 bases, with 12 bases left between them. CDR3 region: CASSEVRARDTQYF. The CDR3 DNA follows: TGTGCCAGCAGTGAGGTTCGGGCTAGAGATACGCAGTATTTT.

This chain uses TRBV20-1 with TRBJ2-3, with 9 bases aligning to TRBD1. J lost 4 bases, V lost 5 bases, and 13 bases had no gene match. This CDR3 comprises 16 residues. Germline values: CDR1 DFQATT, CDR2 SNEGSKA (reference sequence). The DNA of the CDR3 is TGCAGTGCTCCAATAACCGGGACAGGGTTGGCAGATACGCAGTATTTT. Translated, it gives CSAPITGTGLADTQYF.

This clonotype occurred many times. The chain links TRBV29-1 to TRBJ2-1, with 15 positions matching TRBD2. The CDR3 sequence is 15 residues long. Looked up from germline, CDR1 is SQVTM and CDR2 is ANQGSEA. With 7 bases clipped from V and 9 bases from J, the junction kept 10 bases outside the gene matches. The DNA for the CDR3 is TGCAGCGCCTCAACCCCGGGACTAGCGGGAGGTGAGCAGTTCTTC. Translated: CSASTPGLAGGEQFF.

There are a few counts of this clonotype. The rearrangement joins TRBV5-1 to TRBJ2-7; 10 bases are a match to TRBD1. The V gene end was trimmed by 0 bases and the J gene end by 5 bases; junction bases not matched to a gene: 5. This CDR3 has 15 amino acids. Germline V gene sequence: CDR1 SGHRS, CDR2 YFSETQ. CDR3 DNA: TGCGCCAGCAGCTTGGCGGGACAGGGGATCCACGAGCAGTACGTC. Its protein product is CASSLAGQGIHEQYV.

In nucleotides, the CDR3 is TGTGCCAGCAGCTTGGGACTAGCGGGCCTCTCCTACGAGCAGTACGTC. Residues: CASSLGLAGLSYEQYV. The gene calls are TRBV5-5 and TRBJ2-7; 10 bases match TRBD2. V was clipped by 0 bases and J by 0 bases; unmatched bases: 3. Germline CDR1 is SGHKS and CDR2 is YYEKEE (reference sequence). The CDR3 is 16 amino acids.

The chain recombines TRBV2 with TRBJ2-7; D gene ambiguous. Germline lookup yields CDR1 SNHLY and CDR2 FYNNEI. The V gene lost 6 bases and the J gene lost 6 bases, with 9 bases spanning the gap. The CDR3 sequence is 11 residues long. The CDR3 is CASRGQGEQYV. CDR3 in DNA: TGTGCCAGCAGGGGCCAAGGCGAGCAGTACGTC.

This clonotype was observed a few times. V gene TRBV3-1 combines with J gene TRBJ1-2, with D perhaps matching TRBD1 (6 bases). Germline assignment: CDR1 LGHDT and CDR2 YNNKEL (reference sequence). V shed 0 bases and J shed 6 bases, with 17 bases lying between them. CDR3 length: 16 residues. DNA of the CDR3: TGTGCCAGCAGCCAAGATTGGAGGACAGTGATGAATGGCTACACCTTC. Its translation: CASSQDWRTVMNGYTF.

The chain links TRBV28 to TRBJ1-5; D gene ambiguous. V was shortened by 1 base and J by 2 bases, with 18 bases between the two germline ends. The CDR3 is made up of 18 amino acids. In germline, CDR1 is MDHEN, CDR2 SYDVKM. The DNA of the CDR3 is TGTGCCAGCAGTTTATTAGAGTTTCGGGTAGGTGGCAATCAGCCCCAGCATTTT. As protein: CASSLLEFRVGGNQPQHF. Full variable domain (missing parts from reference TRBV28 and TRBJ1-5): DVKVTQSSRYLVKRTGEKVFLECVQDMDHENMFWYRQDPGLGLRLIYFSYDVKMKEKGDIPEGYSVSREKKERFSLILESASTNQTSMYLCASSLLEFRVGGNQPQHFGDGTRLSIL.

V is TRBV9 and J is TRBJ1-3, with 7 bases fitting TRBD1. This CDR3 region has 17 residues. Germline CDR1 is SGDLS and CDR2 is YYNGEE. V lost 0 bases, J lost 2 bases, and 8 bases stayed unmatched. The CDR3: CASSVEGTVITGNTIYF. The CDR3 DNA reads as TGTGCCAGCAGCGTAGAGGGGACAGTCATTACTGGAAACACCATATATTTT.